A selection of T cell receptor beta chains follows, all from one sample in a study of blood T cell repertoires in COVID-19. The table came from immunoSEQ multiplex PCR; TCRdb's copy has only in-frame clones and leaves some out. The table has around 400,000 clones, around 87% seen once; the top ten hold more than 9%. The sequenced sample was peripheral blood. These receptor sequences come from a woman in her twenties or thirties with COVID-19, enrolled during active disease. Each CDR3 is given with its conserved first and last residue. The order of the fields is clone size, V gene, D gene, J gene, CDR3 protein, CDR3 DNA. D genes are given only for firm matches. Rows may omit the clone size; those that give it use once, few, many or a size class.

abundance: .
v_gene: TRBV19
d_gene: .
j_gene: TRBJ2-3
CDR3aa: CASSIGYRDTDTQYF
CDR3nt: TGTGCCAGTAGTATCGGGTATAGAGATACAGATACGCAGTATTTT

abundance: .
v_gene: TRBV30
d_gene: .
j_gene: TRBJ2-7
CDR3aa: CAWSAGYEQYF
CDR3nt: TGTGCCTGGAGTGCAGGGTACGAGCAGTACTTC

abundance: .
v_gene: TRBV3-1/TRBV3-2
d_gene: TRBD2
j_gene: TRBJ2-2
CDR3aa: CASSPRAGGFTGELFF
CDR3nt: TGTGCCAGCAGCCCCCGGGCGGGAGGTTTCACCGGGGAGCTGTTTTTT

abundance: .
v_gene: TRBV7-3
d_gene: .
j_gene: TRBJ2-5
CDR3aa: CASSPDSLKTQYF
CDR3nt: TGTGCCAGCAGCCCCGACAGTCTAAAGACCCAGTACTTC

abundance: once
v_gene: TRBV5-1
d_gene: TRBD2
j_gene: TRBJ2-1
CDR3aa: CASNGVAGGKSSYNEQFF
CDR3nt: TGCGCCAGCAATGGAGTAGCGGGAGGAAAGAGCTCCTACAATGAGCAGTTCTTC

abundance: .
v_gene: TRBV20-1
d_gene: .
j_gene: TRBJ1-1
CDR3aa: CSSPPGLQAFF
CDR3nt: TGCAGTTCCCCGCCCGGGTTGCAAGCTTTCTTT

abundance: .
v_gene: TRBV21-1
d_gene: .
j_gene: TRBJ2-3
CDR3aa: CASSRDYLCTDTQYF
CDR3nt: .

abundance: .
v_gene: TRBV3-1/TRBV3-2
d_gene: TRBD1
j_gene: TRBJ2-4
CDR3aa: CASSPGQGSYIQYF
CDR3nt: TGTGCCAGCAGCCCCGGACAGGGTTCTTACATTCAGTACTTC

abundance: .
v_gene: TRBV28
d_gene: .
j_gene: TRBJ2-1
CDR3aa: CASSGQRGKYEQFF
CDR3nt: TGTGCCAGCAGTGGACAGCGGGGAAAGTATGAGCAGTTCTTC

abundance: .
v_gene: TRBV30
d_gene: TRBD2
j_gene: TRBJ2-1
CDR3aa: CAWSIRTSGIQFF
CDR3nt: TGTGCCTGGAGTATTCGGACTAGCGGGATTCAGTTCTTC

abundance: once
v_gene: TRBV28
d_gene: .
j_gene: TRBJ2-7
CDR3aa: CASNHNQGEDEQYF
CDR3nt: TGTGCCAGCAACCACAACCAAGGGGAAGACGAGCAGTACTTC

abundance: many
v_gene: TRBV21-1
d_gene: .
j_gene: TRBJ2-1
CDR3aa: CARPGLAFYNEQFF
CDR3nt: TGTGCCAGGCCGGGACTAGCTTTTTACAATGAGCAGTTCTTC

abundance: .
v_gene: TRBV25-1
d_gene: TRBD1
j_gene: TRBJ2-7
CDR3aa: CASSRDRGRKSSYEQYF
CDR3nt: TGTGCCAGCTCCCGGGACAGGGGGCGGAAGAGCTCCTACGAGCAGTACTTC

abundance: .
v_gene: TRBV30
d_gene: TRBD1
j_gene: TRBJ2-2
CDR3aa: CACPQGVGNTGELFF
CDR3nt: TGTGCCTGTCCGCAGGGGGTCGGGAACACCGGGGAGCTGTTTTTT

abundance: .
v_gene: TRBV6-5
d_gene: TRBD1
j_gene: TRBJ2-7
CDR3aa: CASSYSRMRGPYEQYF
CDR3nt: TGTGCCAGCAGTTACTCGCGAATGAGGGGGCCCTACGAGCAGTACTTC

abundance: .
v_gene: TRBV5-1
d_gene: TRBD2
j_gene: TRBJ2-1
CDR3aa: CASSLLAGTYNEQFF
CDR3nt: TGCGCCAGCAGCCTACTAGCGGGAACCTACAATGAGCAGTTCTTC

abundance: .
v_gene: TRBV5-8
d_gene: .
j_gene: TRBJ2-5
CDR3aa: CASSLSLSTVQETQYF
CDR3nt: TGTGCCAGCAGCCTATCCCTGTCGACAGTGCAAGAGACCCAGTACTTC

abundance: .
v_gene: TRBV6-5
d_gene: .
j_gene: TRBJ1-1
CDR3aa: CASSYAHPGVNTEAFF
CDR3nt: TGTGCCAGCAGTTACGCCCACCCCGGGGTGAACACTGAAGCTTTCTTT

abundance: .
v_gene: TRBV20-1
d_gene: .
j_gene: TRBJ2-7
CDR3aa: CSAGGGEQYF
CDR3nt: TGCAGTGCCGGGGGAGGCGAGCAGTACTTC

abundance: .
v_gene: TRBV4-2
d_gene: TRBD2
j_gene: TRBJ2-2
CDR3aa: CASSQGLAGGTGELFF
CDR3nt: TGTGCCAGCAGCCAAGGACTAGCGGGAGGCACCGGGGAGCTGTTTTTT

abundance: .
v_gene: TRBV7-2
d_gene: TRBD1
j_gene: TRBJ1-1
CDR3aa: CASQRDRGPYTEAFF
CDR3nt: TGTGCCAGCCAAAGGGACAGGGGGCCGTACACTGAAGCTTTCTTT